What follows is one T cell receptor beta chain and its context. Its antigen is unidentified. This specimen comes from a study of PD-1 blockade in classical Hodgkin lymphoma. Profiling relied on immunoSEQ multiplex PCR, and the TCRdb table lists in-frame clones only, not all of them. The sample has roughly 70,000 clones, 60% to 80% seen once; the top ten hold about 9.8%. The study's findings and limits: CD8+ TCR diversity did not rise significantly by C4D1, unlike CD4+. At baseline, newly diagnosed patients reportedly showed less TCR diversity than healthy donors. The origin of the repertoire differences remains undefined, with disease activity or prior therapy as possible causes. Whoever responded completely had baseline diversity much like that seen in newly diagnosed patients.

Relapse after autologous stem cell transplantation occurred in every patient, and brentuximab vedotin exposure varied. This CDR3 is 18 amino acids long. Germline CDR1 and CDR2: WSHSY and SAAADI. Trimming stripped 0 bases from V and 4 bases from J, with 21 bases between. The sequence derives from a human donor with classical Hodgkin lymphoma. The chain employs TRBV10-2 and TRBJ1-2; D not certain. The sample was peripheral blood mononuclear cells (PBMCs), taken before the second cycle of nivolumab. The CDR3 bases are TGCGCCAGCAGTGAGTCTCCCCAGGAACCGACCCTCCTCTATGGCTACACCTTC. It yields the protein CASSESPQEPTLLYGYTF.